The clone carrying this T cell receptor (beta chain) was found once. The antigen remains unidentified. These data originate in a study of T cells in localized non-small cell lung cancer. The CDR3 covers 12 residues. The V end lost 11 bases, the J end lost 2 bases, and 12 bases lay between the germline ends. CDR1 is MDHEN and CDR2 is SYDVKM in the germline V gene. Measured with immunoSEQ multiplex PCR; TCRdb has only the in-frame clones, and not every one. The sample has approximately 30,000 clones; 70% to 90% are singletons. Whole-study results and caveats: Adjacent lung exhibited a median of about 50 among the 100 most abundant tumor clones. An association was observed between higher blood T cell density and longer overall survival. Uninvolved adjacent lung showed the highest T cell clonality, exceeding tumor.

The sample here was peripheral blood, taken before any cancer treatment. This chain uses TRBV28 with TRBJ1-1; unclear D gene. This clonotype was obtained from a woman aged 18 to 49 with stage I lung adenocarcinoma. The CDR3 spells CAVPSKNTEAFF. The CDR3, as DNA: TGTGCCGTCCCAAGTAAAAACACTGAAGCTTTCTTT.